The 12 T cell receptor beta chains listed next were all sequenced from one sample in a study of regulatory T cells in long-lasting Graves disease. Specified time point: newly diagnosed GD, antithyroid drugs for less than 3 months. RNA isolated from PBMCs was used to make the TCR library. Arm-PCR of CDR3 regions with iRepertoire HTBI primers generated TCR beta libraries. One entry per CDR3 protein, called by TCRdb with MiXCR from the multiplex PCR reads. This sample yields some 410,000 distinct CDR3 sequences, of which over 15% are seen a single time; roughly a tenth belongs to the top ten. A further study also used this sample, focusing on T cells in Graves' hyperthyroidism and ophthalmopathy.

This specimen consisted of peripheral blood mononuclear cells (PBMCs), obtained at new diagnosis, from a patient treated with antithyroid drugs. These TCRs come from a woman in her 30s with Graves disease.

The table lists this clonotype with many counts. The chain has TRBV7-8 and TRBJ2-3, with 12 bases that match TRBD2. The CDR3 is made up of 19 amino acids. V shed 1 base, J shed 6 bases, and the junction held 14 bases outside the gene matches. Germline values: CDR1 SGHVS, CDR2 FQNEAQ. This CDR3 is CASSLGSSGRARGWDTQYF. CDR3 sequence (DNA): TGTGCCAGCAGCTTAGGGTCTAGCGGGAGGGCTCGAGGGTGGGATACGCAGTATTTT.

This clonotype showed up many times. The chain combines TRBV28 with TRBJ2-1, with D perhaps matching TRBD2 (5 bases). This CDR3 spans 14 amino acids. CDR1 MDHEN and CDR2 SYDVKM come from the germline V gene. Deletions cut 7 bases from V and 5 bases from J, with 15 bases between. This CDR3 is CASTGLAIDNEQFF. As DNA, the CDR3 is TGTGCCAGCACTGGACTCGCGATAGACAATGAGCAGTTCTTC.

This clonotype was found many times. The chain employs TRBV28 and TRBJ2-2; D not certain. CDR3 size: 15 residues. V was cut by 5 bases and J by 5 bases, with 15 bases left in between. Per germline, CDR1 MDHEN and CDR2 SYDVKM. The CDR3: CASSHPQSPTGELFF. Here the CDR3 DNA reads TGTGCCAGCAGTCACCCCCAATCACCTACCGGGGAGCTGTTTTTT.

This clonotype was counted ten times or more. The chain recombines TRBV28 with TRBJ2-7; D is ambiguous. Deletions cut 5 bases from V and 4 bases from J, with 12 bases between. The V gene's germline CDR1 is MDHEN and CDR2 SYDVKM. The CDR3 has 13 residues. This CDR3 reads CASSLPSPYEQYF. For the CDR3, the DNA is TGTGCCAGCAGTCTTCCGTCGCCGTACGAGCAGTACTTC.

The CDR3 DNA reads TGTGCCACCAGCAGAGATGGTTTGTGGGAATCCGGGGAGCTGTTTTTT. This encodes CATSRDGLWESGELFF. J is TRBJ2-2 and V is TRBV15, with D unresolved. Per the germline V gene, CDR1 is LNHNV and CDR2 is YYDKDF (reference sequence). The length of the CDR3 is 16 residues. V lost 0 bases, J lost 6 bases, and 14 bases lay in between.

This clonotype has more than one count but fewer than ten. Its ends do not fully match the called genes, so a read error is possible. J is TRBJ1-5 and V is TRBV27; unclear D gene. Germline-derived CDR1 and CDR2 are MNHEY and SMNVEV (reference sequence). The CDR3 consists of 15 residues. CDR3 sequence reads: CASSFLPGPNQPRHF. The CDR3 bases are TGTGCCAGCAGTTTCCTTCCGGGCCCCAATCAGCCCCGGCATTTT.

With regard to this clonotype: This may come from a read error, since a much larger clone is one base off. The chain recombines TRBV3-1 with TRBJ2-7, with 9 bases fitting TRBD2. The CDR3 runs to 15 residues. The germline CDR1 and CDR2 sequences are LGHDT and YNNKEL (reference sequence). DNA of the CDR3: TGTGCCAGCAGCAATAGCGGGGGCGAGGATTACGGGCAGTACTTC. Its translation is CASSNSGGEDYGQYF.

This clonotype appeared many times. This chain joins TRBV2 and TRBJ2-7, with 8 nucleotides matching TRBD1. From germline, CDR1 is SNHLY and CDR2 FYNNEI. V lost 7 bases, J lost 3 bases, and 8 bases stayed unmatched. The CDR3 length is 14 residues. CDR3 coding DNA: TGTGCCAGCACCCACCGGGACAGGCTCTACGAGCAGTACTTC. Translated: CASTHRDRLYEQYF.

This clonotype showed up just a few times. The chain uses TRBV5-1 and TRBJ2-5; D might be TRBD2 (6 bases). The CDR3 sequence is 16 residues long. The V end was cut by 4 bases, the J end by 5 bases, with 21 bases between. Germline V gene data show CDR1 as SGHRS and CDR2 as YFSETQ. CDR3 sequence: CASSAAPAGSWETQYF. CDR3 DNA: TGCGCCAGCAGCGCCGCGCCGGCGGGATCGTGGGAGACCCAGTACTTC. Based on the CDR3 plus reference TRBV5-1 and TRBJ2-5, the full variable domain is KAGVTQTPRYLIKTRGQQVTLSCSPISGHRSVSWYQQTPGQGLQFLFEYFSETQRNKGNFPGRFSGRQFSNSRSEMNVSTLELGDSALYLCASSAAPAGSWETQYFGPGTRLLVL.

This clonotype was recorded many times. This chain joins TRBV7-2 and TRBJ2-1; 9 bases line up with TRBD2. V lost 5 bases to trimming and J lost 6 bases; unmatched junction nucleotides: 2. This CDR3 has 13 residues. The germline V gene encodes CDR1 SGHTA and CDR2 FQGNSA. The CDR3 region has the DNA TGTGCCAGCAGCCGGGGACTAGCCAATGAGCAGTTCTTC. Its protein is CASSRGLANEQFF.

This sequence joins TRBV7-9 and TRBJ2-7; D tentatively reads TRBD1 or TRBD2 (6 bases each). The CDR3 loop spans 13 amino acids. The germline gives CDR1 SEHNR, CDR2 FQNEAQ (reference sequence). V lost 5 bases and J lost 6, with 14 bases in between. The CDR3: CASSIRGGPEQYF. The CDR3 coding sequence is TGTGCCAGCAGCATCAGGGGAGGACCCGAGCAGTACTTC.

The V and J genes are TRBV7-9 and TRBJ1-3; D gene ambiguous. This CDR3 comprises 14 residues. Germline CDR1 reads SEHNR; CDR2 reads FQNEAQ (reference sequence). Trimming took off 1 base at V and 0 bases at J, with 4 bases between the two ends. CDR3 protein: CASSLVASGNTIYF. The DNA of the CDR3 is TGTGCCAGCAGCTTAGTGGCCTCTGGAAACACCATATATTTT.